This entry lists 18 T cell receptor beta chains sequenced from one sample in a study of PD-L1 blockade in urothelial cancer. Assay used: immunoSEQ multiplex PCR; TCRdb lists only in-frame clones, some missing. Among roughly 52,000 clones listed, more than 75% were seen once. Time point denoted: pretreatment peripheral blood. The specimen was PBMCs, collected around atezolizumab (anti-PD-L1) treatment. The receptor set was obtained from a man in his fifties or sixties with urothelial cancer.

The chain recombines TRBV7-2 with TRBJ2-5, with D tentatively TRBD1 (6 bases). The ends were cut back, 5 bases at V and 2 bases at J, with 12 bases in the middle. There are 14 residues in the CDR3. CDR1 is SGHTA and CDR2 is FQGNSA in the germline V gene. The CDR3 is CASSHRDKQETQYF. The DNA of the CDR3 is TGTGCCAGCAGCCACAGGGACAAACAAGAGACCCAGTACTTC.

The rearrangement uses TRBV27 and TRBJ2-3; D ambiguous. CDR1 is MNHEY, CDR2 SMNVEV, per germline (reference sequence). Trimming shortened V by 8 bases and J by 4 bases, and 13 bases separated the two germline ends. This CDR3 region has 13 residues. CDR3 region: CASGRLGADTQYF. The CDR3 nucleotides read TGTGCCAGCGGCCGCCTAGGCGCAGATACGCAGTATTTT.

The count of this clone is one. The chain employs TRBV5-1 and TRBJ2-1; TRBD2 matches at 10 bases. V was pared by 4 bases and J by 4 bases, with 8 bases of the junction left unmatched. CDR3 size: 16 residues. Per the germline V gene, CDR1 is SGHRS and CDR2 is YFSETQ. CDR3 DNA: TGCGCCAGCAGCAGTACCGGGACTAGCGAATACAATGAGCAGTTCTTC. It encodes CASSSTGTSEYNEQFF.

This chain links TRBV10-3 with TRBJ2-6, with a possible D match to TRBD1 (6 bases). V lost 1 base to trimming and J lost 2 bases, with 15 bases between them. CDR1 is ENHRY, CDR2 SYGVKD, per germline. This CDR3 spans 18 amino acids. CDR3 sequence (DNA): TGTGCCATCAGTGAGTTTACAGGGAAAGGGGCTGGGGCCAACGTCCTGACTTTC. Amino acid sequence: CAISEFTGKGAGANVLTF.

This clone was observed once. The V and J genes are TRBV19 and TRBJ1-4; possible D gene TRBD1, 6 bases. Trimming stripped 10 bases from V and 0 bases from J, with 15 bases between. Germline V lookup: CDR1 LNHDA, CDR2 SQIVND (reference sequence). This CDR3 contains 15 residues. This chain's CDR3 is CATRGGSATNEKLFF. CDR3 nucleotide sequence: TGTGCCACCCGCGGGGGCAGCGCAACTAATGAAAAACTGTTTTTT.

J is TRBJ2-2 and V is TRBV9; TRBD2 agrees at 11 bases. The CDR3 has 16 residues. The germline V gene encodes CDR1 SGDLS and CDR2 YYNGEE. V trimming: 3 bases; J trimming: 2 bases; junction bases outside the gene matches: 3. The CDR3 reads CASSGLAGSNTGELFF. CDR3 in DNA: TGTGCCAGCAGCGGACTAGCGGGGTCAAACACCGGGGAGCTGTTTTTT.

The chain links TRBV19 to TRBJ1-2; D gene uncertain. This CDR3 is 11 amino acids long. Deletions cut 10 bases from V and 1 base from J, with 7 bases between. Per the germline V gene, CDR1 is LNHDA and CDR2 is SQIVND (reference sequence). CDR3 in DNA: TGTGCCACCAAAATTAACTATGGCTACACCTTC. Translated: CATKINYGYTF.

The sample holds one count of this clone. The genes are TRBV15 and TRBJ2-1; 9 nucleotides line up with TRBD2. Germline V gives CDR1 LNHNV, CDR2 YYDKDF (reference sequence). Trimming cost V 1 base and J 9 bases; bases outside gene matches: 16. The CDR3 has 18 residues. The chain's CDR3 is CATSRAALAGGPLLEQFF. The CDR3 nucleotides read TGTGCCACCAGCAGAGCCGCCTTGGCGGGGGGGCCCCTTCTTGAGCAGTTCTTC.

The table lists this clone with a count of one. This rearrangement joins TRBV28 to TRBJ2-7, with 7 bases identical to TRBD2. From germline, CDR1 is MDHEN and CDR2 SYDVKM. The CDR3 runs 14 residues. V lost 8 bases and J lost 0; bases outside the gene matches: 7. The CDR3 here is CASLRGGSSYEQYF. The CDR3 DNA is TGTGCCAGCCTTAGGGGAGGGAGCTCCTACGAGCAGTACTTC.

The CDR3 reads CASSLEVTGTDTQYF. The CDR3 coding sequence is TGTGCCAGCAGCTTAGAAGTGACAGGGACAGATACGCAGTATTTT. J is TRBJ2-3 and V is TRBV7-6, with 7 bases matching TRBD1. The germline V gene encodes CDR1 SGHVS and CDR2 FNYEAQ. This CDR3 region has 15 residues. V trimming: 1 base; J trimming: 3 bases; junction bases outside the gene matches: 4.

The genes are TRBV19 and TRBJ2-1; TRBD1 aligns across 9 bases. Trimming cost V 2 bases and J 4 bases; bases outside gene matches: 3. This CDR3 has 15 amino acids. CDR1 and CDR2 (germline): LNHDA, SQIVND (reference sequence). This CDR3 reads CASSIWGQGYNEQFF. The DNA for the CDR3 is TGTGCCAGTAGTATATGGGGACAGGGATACAATGAGCAGTTCTTC. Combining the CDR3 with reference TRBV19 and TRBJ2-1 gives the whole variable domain DGGITQSPKYLFRKEGQNVTLSCEQNLNHDAMYWYRQDPGQGLRLIYYSQIVNDFQKGDIAEGYSVSREKKESFPLTVTSAQKNPTAFYLCASSIWGQGYNEQFFGPGTRLTVL.

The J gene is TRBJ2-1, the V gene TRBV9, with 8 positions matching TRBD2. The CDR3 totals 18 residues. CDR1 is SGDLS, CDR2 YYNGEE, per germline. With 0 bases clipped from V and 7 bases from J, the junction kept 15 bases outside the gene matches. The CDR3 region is CASSVDPPQAGVRNEQFF. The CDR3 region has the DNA TGTGCCAGCAGCGTAGACCCCCCCCAAGCGGGGGTCAGAAATGAGCAGTTCTTC.

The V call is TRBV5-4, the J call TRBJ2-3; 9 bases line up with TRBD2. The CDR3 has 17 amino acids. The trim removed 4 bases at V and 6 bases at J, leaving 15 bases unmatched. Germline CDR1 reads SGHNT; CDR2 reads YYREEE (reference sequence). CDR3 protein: CASSRPSSGLATDTQYF. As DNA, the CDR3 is TGTGCCAGCAGCCGGCCCTCCTCGGGACTAGCAACGGATACGCAGTATTTT.

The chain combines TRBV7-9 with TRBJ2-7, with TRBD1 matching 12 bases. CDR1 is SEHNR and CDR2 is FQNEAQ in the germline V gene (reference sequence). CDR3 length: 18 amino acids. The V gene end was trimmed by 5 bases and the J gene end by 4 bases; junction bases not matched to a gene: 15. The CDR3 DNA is TGTGCCAGCAGCCCGCCGGGACAGGGGGCGAGTGTTTGGTACGAGCAGTACTTC. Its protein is CASSPPGQGASVWYEQYF.

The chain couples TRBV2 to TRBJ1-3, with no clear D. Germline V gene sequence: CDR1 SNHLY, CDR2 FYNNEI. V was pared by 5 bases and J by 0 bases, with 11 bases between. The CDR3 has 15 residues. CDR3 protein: CASSPQAFSGNTIYF. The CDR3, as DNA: TGTGCCAGCAGTCCTCAGGCCTTCTCTGGAAACACCATATATTTT.

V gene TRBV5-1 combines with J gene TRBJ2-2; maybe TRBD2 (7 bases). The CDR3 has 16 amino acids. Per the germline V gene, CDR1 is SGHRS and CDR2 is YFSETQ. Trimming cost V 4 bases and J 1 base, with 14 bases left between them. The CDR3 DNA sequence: TGCGCCAGCAGCCGCTGGGGGGGGCAGAACACCGGGGAGCTGTTTTTT. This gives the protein CASSRWGGQNTGELFF.

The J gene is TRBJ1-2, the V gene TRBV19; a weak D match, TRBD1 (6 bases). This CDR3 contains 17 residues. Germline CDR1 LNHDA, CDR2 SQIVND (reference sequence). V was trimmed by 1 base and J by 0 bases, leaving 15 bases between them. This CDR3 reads CASSIGTVIAPNYGYTF. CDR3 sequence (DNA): TGTGCCAGTAGTATAGGGACAGTCATAGCCCCTAACTATGGCTACACCTTC.

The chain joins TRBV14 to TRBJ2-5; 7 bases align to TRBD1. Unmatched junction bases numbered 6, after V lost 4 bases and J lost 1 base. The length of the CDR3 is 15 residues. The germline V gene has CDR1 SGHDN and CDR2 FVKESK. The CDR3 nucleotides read TGTGCCAGCAGCCGGCAGACAGGGACCCAAGAGACCCAGTACTTC. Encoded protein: CASSRQTGTQETQYF.